This T cell receptor beta chain emerged from a study of graft-versus-host responses after intestinal transplantation. Study summary: Anti-thymocyte globulin served as induction for all recipients, who then took tacrolimus and steroids for three to four years.

General observations from the study: GvH clones were found in recipient marrow; some appeared first in ileum or blood. The presence of high graft-versus-host to host-versus-graft clonal ratios in allografts characterized patients with graft-donor T cell macrochimerism.

Germline V gene sequence: CDR1 SGHRS, CDR2 YFSETQ. The CDR3 loop spans 14 amino acids. The V end lost 0 bases, the J end lost 4 bases, and 10 bases lay between the germline ends. Clones were read by immunoSEQ multiplex PCR, and TCRdb kept only the in-frame ones, dropping some. Of about 29,000 clones in the sample, approximately 93% are singletons; the top ten hold 0.65% to 0.8%. Regarding this clone: Its antigen is still unknown.

The TCR sequence derives from a human patient who received an intestinal transplant, so some T cells may come from the graft donor. The rearrangement uses TRBV5-1 and TRBJ1-2; D possibly corresponds to TRBD1 (6 bases). The sample was PBMCs, taken 66 days after intestinal transplant. This chain's CDR3 is CASSLEDSFYGYTF. CDR3 nucleotide sequence: TGCGCCAGCAGCTTGGAGGACAGTTTCTATGGCTACACCTTC.